The 30 T cell receptor beta chains presented below share a single source sample, sequenced in a study of T cell responses to AZD1222 COVID-19 vaccine (dated by TCRdb to the early 2020s). Library creation used the immunoSEQ multiplex PCR assay. Not all clones reach the TCRdb copy of this immuneACCESS table, which keeps in-frame sequences only. Checked studies attribute under half of the gap to unresolved V genes and leave the rest unexplained. This sample comprises some 99,000 clones, roughly 83% of them detected only once. The ten top clones hold 14% of the sample. According to the study, the label for this sample's time point signals: about 28 days (+/-7) after the second vaccine dose. Sequenced material: peripheral blood, taken 28 days after the second AZD1222 dose. The source of these receptors is an adult who received the AZD1222 COVID-19 vaccine.

The rearrangement uses TRBV6-5 and TRBJ2-5, with D perhaps being TRBD1 or TRBD2 (5 bases each). Germline V gene lookup returns CDR1 MNHEY and CDR2 SVGAGI. The CDR3 has 14 residues. Between the trimmed V and J ends, which lost 5 bases and 3 bases, there was a span of 13 bases. In nucleotides, the CDR3 is TGTGCCAGCAGTCGGGCCCGGGGCGAAGAGACCCAGTACTTC. Its translation: CASSRARGEETQYF.

This clone was counted once. The rearrangement uses TRBV19 and TRBJ1-5, with 8 bases identical to TRBD1. Germline V gene data show CDR1 as LNHDA and CDR2 as SQIVND (reference sequence). The CDR3 runs to 15 residues. Unmatched junction bases numbered 6, after V lost 3 bases and J lost 5 bases. CDR3 nucleotides: TGTGCCAGTAGTATCCAAGGACAGGGCCATCAGCCCCAGCATTTT. It encodes CASSIQGQGHQPQHF.

The V call is TRBV11-2, the J call TRBJ1-4; D is unresolved. Per germline, CDR1 SGHAT and CDR2 FQNNGV. The V end was cut by 5 bases, the J end by 7 bases, with 17 bases between. This CDR3 region has 15 residues. The CDR3 nucleotides read TGTGCCAGCAGCCCCCAGTACGTTATCGGTGAAAAACTGTTTTTT. It specifies CASSPQYVIGEKLFF.

The chain employs TRBV7-2 and TRBJ2-5, with no clear D. The CDR3 covers 14 residues. V lost 3 bases and J 2 bases, leaving 10 bases between the germline ends. Germline V lookup: CDR1 SGHTA, CDR2 FQGNSA. The CDR3 loop reads CASSLGRNQETQYF. The CDR3 DNA follows: TGTGCCAGCAGCTTGGGAAGGAATCAAGAGACCCAGTACTTC.

V is TRBV14 and J is TRBJ1-6, with D unclear. The V and J ends lost 0 bases and 9 bases respectively, with 9 bases between them. This CDR3 region has 14 residues. CDR1 is SGHDN, CDR2 FVKESK, per germline. CDR3 sequence reads: CASSQEAHSSPLHF. The DNA of the CDR3 is TGTGCCAGCAGCCAAGAAGCTCACAGTTCACCCCTCCACTTT.

The V and J genes are TRBV10-3 and TRBJ2-1; the match to TRBD2 covers 9 bases. V gave up 4 bases and J gave up 4 bases; unmatched junction bases: 5. CDR1 is ENHRY, CDR2 SYGVKD, per germline. The CDR3 sequence is 15 residues long. The CDR3 sequence: CAISGSGGNYNEQFF. The CDR3 DNA reads as TGTGCCATCAGTGGTAGCGGGGGCAATTACAATGAGCAGTTCTTC.

The sample holds one count of this clone. The chain uses TRBV24-1 and TRBJ2-2; 11 bases map to TRBD1. CDR3 size: 20 residues. Germline V gene lookup returns CDR1 KGHDR and CDR2 SFDVKD. Trimming removed 9 bases from V and 3 bases from J; junction bases left unmatched: 20. CDR3 bases: TGTGCCACCTTGAAATCTTGTAGGACAGGGGGCGCCAGGGACACCGGGGAGCTGTTTTTT. It yields the protein CATLKSCRTGGARDTGELFF.

This clone was counted once. The chain couples TRBV29-1 to TRBJ1-2; D is unclear. Trimming stripped 4 bases from V and 3 bases from J, with 12 bases between. CDR1 is SQVTM and CDR2 is ANQGSEA in the germline V gene. The CDR3 is 13 residues long. CDR3 sequence (DNA): TGCAGCGTTGGGGCAGGTCATGACTATGGCTACACCTTC. Its protein product is CSVGAGHDYGYTF.

This chain links TRBV3-1 (or the pseudogene TRBV3-2) with TRBJ2-7; D possibly uses TRBD1 or TRBD2 (5 bases each). CDR3 size: 14 residues. Germline V gene data show CDR1 as LGHDT and CDR2 as YNNKEL (reference sequence). V gave up 3 bases and J gave up 0 bases, with 9 bases separating them. The CDR3 nucleotides read TGTGCCAGCAGCCAGCCAGGGAGCTCCTACGAGCAGTACTTC. This codes for CASSQPGSSYEQYF.

J is TRBJ1-2 and V is TRBV12-3 or TRBV12-4; no reliable D call. Trimming removed 1 base at V and 4 bases at J, with 7 bases between. The CDR3 extends over 13 amino acids. CDR3 residues: CASSLDPTYGYTF. The CDR3 DNA is TGTGCCAGCAGTTTAGACCCAACCTATGGCTACACCTTC.

The chain joins TRBV6-5 to TRBJ2-7, with D possibly matching TRBD2 (5 bases). CDR1 and CDR2 from the germline V gene are MNHEY and SVGAGI. The CDR3 loop spans 15 amino acids. The V end was cut by 0 bases, the J end by 5 bases, with 14 bases between. The CDR3 spells CASSYSMRAGHEQYF. CDR3 in DNA: TGTGCCAGCAGTTACTCGATGCGGGCCGGCCACGAGCAGTACTTC.

The chain has TRBV18 and TRBJ2-7; no clear D. The ends were cut back, 2 bases at V and 4 bases at J, with 9 bases in the middle. Germline values: CDR1 KGHSH, CDR2 LQKENI. CDR3 length: 13 amino acids. This chain's CDR3 is CASSPSAEYEQYF. The CDR3 region has the DNA TGTGCCAGCTCACCATCGGCCGAATACGAGCAGTACTTC.

This chain connects TRBV3-1 (or the pseudogene TRBV3-2) to TRBJ1-6; tentatively, D is TRBD1 (5 bases). The CDR3 has 14 residues. Germline CDR1 is LGHDT and CDR2 is YNNKEL (reference sequence). Trimming removed 1 base from V and 10 bases from J, with 11 bases in between. In DNA form, the CDR3 reads TGTGCCAGCAGCCAAGCCCCAGGGCAGTCACCCCTCCACTTT. This encodes CASSQAPGQSPLHF.

The chain has TRBV2 and TRBJ1-1; D unresolved. Between the trimmed V and J ends, which lost 5 bases and 5 bases, there was a span of 12 bases. The germline gives CDR1 SNHLY, CDR2 FYNNEI. The CDR3 loop spans 13 amino acids. In DNA form, the CDR3 reads TGTGCCAGCAGTATTGGGGTGGGTACTGAAGCTTTCTTT. Translating gives CASSIGVGTEAFF.

The chain is built from TRBV11-2 and TRBJ2-7; tentatively, D is TRBD2 (6 bases). The V gene's germline CDR1 is SGHAT and CDR2 FQNNGV. This CDR3 region has 12 residues. Between the trimmed V and J ends, which lost 5 bases and 6 bases, there was a span of 11 bases. The CDR3 DNA sequence: TGTGCCAGCAGCCAGGGAGGATCCGAGCAGTACTTC. Translation: CASSQGGSEQYF.

The chain employs TRBV4-1 and TRBJ1-5; TRBD1 agrees at 7 bases. This CDR3 comprises 15 residues. Germline loops: CDR1 MGHRA, CDR2 YSYEKL. Trimming at V came to 4 bases and at J to 6 bases, leaving 9 bases not matched to a gene. CDR3 protein: CASSLTGQDGQPQHF. The CDR3 DNA is TGCGCCAGCAGCCTCACCGGACAGGATGGTCAGCCCCAGCATTTT.

V usage is TRBV5-1 and J usage is TRBJ1-1; 10 bases agree with TRBD1. Trimming at V came to 3 bases and at J to 4 bases, leaving 6 bases not matched to a gene. The germline gives CDR1 SGHRS, CDR2 YFSETQ. The CDR3 totals 15 residues. This chain's CDR3 is CASSSSGTGVTEAFF. In DNA form, the CDR3 reads TGCGCCAGCAGCTCCTCCGGGACAGGGGTCACTGAAGCTTTCTTT.

This rearrangement joins TRBV7-3 to TRBJ1-1, with 7 bases lining up with TRBD1. Germline assignment: CDR1 SGHTA and CDR2 FQGTGA. CDR3 length: 16 residues. The V and J ends lost 5 bases and 5 bases, in that order; junction bases with no gene match: 14. The CDR3 protein is CASSPDRPNGNTEAFF. CDR3 coding DNA: TGTGCCAGCAGCCCGGACAGGCCAAACGGGAATACTGAAGCTTTCTTT. Full variable domain (missing parts from reference TRBV7-3 and TRBJ1-1): GAGVSQTPSNKVTEKGKYVELRCDPISGHTALYWYRQSLGQGPEFLIYFQGTGAADDSGLPNDRFFAVRPEGSVSTLKIQRTERGDSAVYLCASSPDRPNGNTEAFFGQGTRLTVV.

J is TRBJ1-2 and V is TRBV27; 7 positions match TRBD1. There are 15 residues in the CDR3. Germline trimming cut 5 bases from V and 4 bases from J; bases unmatched to any gene: 10. From germline, CDR1 is MNHEY and CDR2 SMNVEV (reference sequence). CDR3 bases: TGTGCCAGCAGTGTCGGGACAGACCTATCCTATGGCTACACCTTC. Residues: CASSVGTDLSYGYTF.

This clone was picked up one time. The chain employs TRBV6-5 and TRBJ1-2; D remains ambiguous. The CDR3 is 13 residues long. The V end lost 3 bases, the J end lost 2 bases, and 7 bases lay between the germline ends. From germline, CDR1 is MNHEY and CDR2 SVGAGI. CDR3 nucleotides: TGTGCCAGCAGTTATATGACCAACTATGGCTACACCTTC. It yields the protein CASSYMTNYGYTF.

The V and J genes are TRBV5-4 and TRBJ2-7; 9 bases line up with TRBD1. Germline loops: CDR1 SGHNT, CDR2 YYREEE (reference sequence). With V trimmed by 4 bases and J by 6 bases, 11 bases remained unmatched. CDR3 size: 15 residues. The CDR3 nucleotides read TGTGCCAGCAGCCCGATACCGGGACAGGGTGTCGAGCAGTACTTC. Translating gives CASSPIPGQGVEQYF.

The chain uses TRBV5-8 and TRBJ2-4, with a weak D call TRBD2 (7 bases). With 4 bases removed from V and 10 bases from J, the gap between germline ends came to 18 bases. Germline V gives CDR1 SGHTS, CDR2 YDEGEE. The CDR3 is 14 amino acids. CDR3 bases: TGTGCCAGCAGCCCACACCGGGGGGCGGTGATTCAGTACTTC. It specifies CASSPHRGAVIQYF.

This chain joins TRBV7-9 and TRBJ2-3, with 9 bases aligning to TRBD2. This CDR3 region has 16 residues. V dropped 5 bases and J dropped 2; count of bases not matched to a gene: 8. Germline loops: CDR1 SEHNR, CDR2 FQNEAQ (reference sequence). Written as DNA, the CDR3 is TGTGCCAGCAGCATCGCGCTAGCGGGGTTCACAGATACGCAGTATTTT. Translating gives CASSIALAGFTDTQYF. Supplemented by reference TRBV7-9 and TRBJ2-3, the full variable domain reads DTGVSQNPRHKITKRGQNVTFRCDPISEHNRLYWYRQTLGQGPEFLTYFQNEAQLEKSRLLSDRFSAERPKGSFSTLEIQRTEQGDSAMYLCASSIALAGFTDTQYFGPGTRLTVL.

The rearrangement links TRBV5-4 to TRBJ1-1; D possibly corresponds to TRBD1 (5 bases). The ends were cut back, 0 bases at V and 0 bases at J, with 9 bases in the middle. The CDR3 length is 15 residues. Germline V gene sequence: CDR1 SGHNT, CDR2 YYREEE (reference sequence). The DNA of the CDR3 is TGTGCCAGCAGCTTGGCCGGGGGAATGAACACTGAAGCTTTCTTT. The encoded protein is CASSLAGGMNTEAFF.

The V and J genes are TRBV2 and TRBJ1-1, with 11 nucleotides matching TRBD1. Germline CDR1 reads SNHLY; CDR2 reads FYNNEI. This CDR3 region has 13 residues. V trimming: 10 bases; J trimming: 5 bases; junction bases outside the gene matches: 6. The DNA for the CDR3 is TGTGCCATACCGGGACAGGGGGTGACTGAAGCTTTCTTT. Its translation: CAIPGQGVTEAFF.

This clone was seen only a few times. J is TRBJ1-1 and V is TRBV5-1; perhaps TRBD1 as D (5 bases). The germline V gene encodes CDR1 SGHRS and CDR2 YFSETQ. Trimming took 0 bases from V and 5 from J, leaving 14 bases between them. The CDR3 consists of 15 residues. The CDR3 region is CASSLDQAPGTEAFF. The CDR3 region has the DNA TGCGCCAGCAGCTTGGACCAGGCACCAGGGACTGAAGCTTTCTTT. Based on the CDR3 plus reference TRBV5-1 and TRBJ1-1, the full variable domain is KAGVTQTPRYLIKTRGQQVTLSCSPISGHRSVSWYQQTPGQGLQFLFEYFSETQRNKGNFPGRFSGRQFSNSRSEMNVSTLELGDSALYLCASSLDQAPGTEAFFGQGTRLTVV.

The chain uses TRBV5-5 and TRBJ2-1; 7 bases fit TRBD2. Per the germline V gene, CDR1 is SGHKS and CDR2 is YYEKEE (reference sequence). V was clipped by 1 base and J by 5 bases; unmatched bases: 6. The CDR3 spans 15 residues. CDR3 region: CASSLRLADNNEQFF. The CDR3 DNA reads as TGTGCCAGCAGCTTGAGGCTAGCGGACAACAATGAGCAGTTCTTC.

J is TRBJ2-6 and V is TRBV19; D is uncertain. Trimming took 9 bases from V and 5 from J, leaving 11 bases between them. CDR1 is LNHDA, CDR2 SQIVND, per germline (reference sequence). CDR3 length equals 13 residues. The CDR3 sequence: CASSNGRANVLTF. The CDR3 DNA follows: TGTGCCAGCTCCAACGGGCGGGCCAACGTCCTGACTTTC.

The chain links TRBV28 to TRBJ1-1; TRBD1 agrees at 8 bases. V lost 5 bases and J lost 6; bases outside the gene matches: 8. The germline gives CDR1 MDHEN, CDR2 SYDVKM. There are 14 residues in the CDR3. This chain's CDR3 is CASSRQGRGAEAFF. Here the CDR3 DNA reads TGTGCCAGCAGTCGACAGGGGCGCGGCGCTGAAGCTTTCTTT.

The chain recombines TRBV7-9 with TRBJ2-5, with a weak D call TRBD1 (5 bases). CDR3 length: 15 amino acids. Germline CDR1 reads SEHNR; CDR2 reads FQNEAQ (reference sequence). V shed 3 bases and J shed 5 bases, with 16 bases lying between them. The CDR3 spells CASSFRAQGRETQYF. CDR3 coding DNA: TGTGCCAGCAGCTTCCGGGCCCAGGGTCGGGAGACCCAGTACTTC.